The 25 T cell receptor beta chains reported below all come from one sample, sequenced in a study of blood T cell repertoires in COVID-19. The method was immunoSEQ multiplex PCR; TCRdb's version includes in-frame clones alone and lacks a portion of them. The sample shows some 200,000 clones, 70% to 90% of them seen only once. Sequencing was performed on peripheral blood. Receptor source: a woman in her sixties or seventies with acute or convalescent COVID-19.

The chain combines TRBV7-9 with TRBJ1-6; TRBD1 matches 11 bases. The CDR3 totals 19 residues. The V gene end was trimmed by 1 base and the J gene end by 6 bases; junction bases not matched to a gene: 11. Per the germline V gene, CDR1 is SEHNR and CDR2 is FQNEAQ (reference sequence). The CDR3 DNA reads TGTGCCAGCAGCTTAGGGACAGGGGGCCGGACACGCGGTAATTCACCCCTCCACTTT. This sequence encodes CASSLGTGGRTRGNSPLHF.

V and J are TRBV6-6 and TRBJ2-2, with D maybe TRBD1 (5 bases). This CDR3 contains 15 residues. Germline V gene data show CDR1 as MNHNY and CDR2 as SVGAGI (reference sequence). Trimming cost V 2 bases and J 1 base, with 8 bases left between them. The CDR3 is CASSYAQGNTGELFF. CDR3 DNA sequence: TGTGCCAGCAGTTACGCCCAGGGGAACACCGGGGAGCTGTTTTTT.

This chain uses TRBV5-5 with TRBJ1-2; 8 nucleotides line up with TRBD1. The V and J ends lost 4 bases and 2 bases, in that order; junction bases with no gene match: 10. In germline, CDR1 is SGHKS, CDR2 YYEKEE (reference sequence). The CDR3 consists of 16 residues. In DNA form, the CDR3 reads TGTGCCAGCAGCACCGGACAGGGATTGGGGAACTATGGCTACACCTTC. It is translated as CASSTGQGLGNYGYTF.

The CDR3 region has the DNA TGTGCCAGCAGCCAAGATCTGGTTAGCGGGGCCTACGAGCAGTACTTC. Translation gives CASSQDLVSGAYEQYF. V is TRBV3-1 (or the pseudogene TRBV3-2) and J is TRBJ2-7; 8 nucleotides align to TRBD2. V trimming: 0 bases; J trimming: 2 bases; junction bases outside the gene matches: 6. Germline-derived CDR1 and CDR2 are LGHDT and YNNKEL (reference sequence). The CDR3 sequence is 16 residues long.

The DNA for the CDR3 is TGCGCCAGCAGTATGTCGACGGGAGACGCCTACGAGCAGTACTTC. Encoded protein: CASSMSTGDAYEQYF. The rearrangement links TRBV10-1 to TRBJ2-7; D might be TRBD2 (6 bases). The CDR3 contains 15 residues. V dropped 5 bases and J dropped 2 bases, with 16 bases sitting between them. CDR1 and CDR2 from the germline V gene are WNHNN and SYGVQD (reference sequence).

This clone was found a few times. The J gene is TRBJ1-6, the V gene TRBV5-1; tentative D call: TRBD1 (6 bases). Trimming removed 3 bases at V and 4 bases at J, with 14 bases between. The CDR3 sequence is 16 residues long. Germline V gives CDR1 SGHRS, CDR2 YFSETQ. The CDR3 sequence is CASSSQPGQYNSPLHF. CDR3 coding DNA: TGCGCCAGCAGCTCCCAACCCGGACAGTATAATTCACCCCTCCACTTT.

V and J are TRBV5-1 and TRBJ1-3, with D hard to call. Per the germline V gene, CDR1 is SGHRS and CDR2 is YFSETQ. V gave up 4 bases and J gave up 2 bases, with 19 bases separating them. This CDR3 comprises 17 residues. The CDR3 loop reads CASSEGGSGSAGNTIYF. CDR3 nucleotides: TGCGCCAGCAGCGAGGGAGGCAGCGGTTCAGCTGGAAACACCATATATTTT.

This clone was recorded only once. The chain has TRBV5-1 and TRBJ1-1, with TRBD1 as a possible D gene (6 bases). The V gene lost 4 bases and the J gene lost 11 bases, with 18 bases spanning the gap. The CDR3 loop spans 13 amino acids. The germline V gene has CDR1 SGHRS and CDR2 YFSETQ. For the CDR3, the DNA is TGCGCCAGCAGCGTCTCACAGGGAAAGGCGGCTTTCTTT. This codes for CASSVSQGKAAFF.

The chain links TRBV9 to TRBJ2-5; 12 nucleotides agree with TRBD2. The CDR3 loop spans 17 amino acids. CDR1 is SGDLS and CDR2 is YYNGEE in the germline V gene. The V and J ends lost 3 bases and 1 base, in that order; junction bases with no gene match: 7. CDR3: CASSATGLAGFQETQYF. CDR3 bases: TGTGCCAGCAGCGCCACAGGACTAGCGGGGTTCCAAGAGACCCAGTACTTC.

The chain uses TRBV11-3 and TRBJ2-4; tentative D call: TRBD1 (6 bases). CDR3 length equals 16 residues. CDR1 SGHNT and CDR2 YENEEA come from the germline V gene. The V end lost 5 bases, the J end lost 0 bases, and 14 bases lay between the germline ends. Here the CDR3 DNA reads TGTGCCAGCAGCCCAGGGGATTATATAGCCAAAAACATTCAGTACTTC. It codes for CASSPGDYIAKNIQYF.

About this clone: At one boundary the junction diverges from the germline segment, which might be a read error. The chain joins TRBV7-7 to TRBJ2-2, with a tentative D call TRBD1 (5 bases). Germline V gene sequence: CDR1 SSHAT, CDR2 FNYEAQ (reference sequence). The CDR3 has 15 amino acids. The CDR3: CASSQGAGNTGELFF. DNA of the CDR3: TGTGCTAGCAGCCAAGGGGCAGGGAACACCGGGGAGCTGTTTTTT.

CDR3: CASDREGDSYGYTF. The CDR3 DNA sequence: TGCGCCAGCGACCGCGAAGGGGATTCCTATGGCTACACCTTC. V is TRBV5-1 and J is TRBJ1-2; possibly TRBD1 for D (5 bases). The ends were cut back, 7 bases at V and 4 bases at J, with 17 bases in the middle. This CDR3 spans 14 amino acids. Per the germline V gene, CDR1 is SGHRS and CDR2 is YFSETQ.

This clone was counted only a few times. J is TRBJ1-5 and V is TRBV6-1; weak D call: TRBD1 (5 bases). CDR3 length: 15 residues. Trimming left V 3 bases short and J 5 bases short, with 14 bases between. Germline loops: CDR1 MNHNS, CDR2 SASEGT. The CDR3 bases are TGTGCCAGCAGTGATTGGCAGGGCTTCGATCAGCCCCAGCATTTT. Encoded protein: CASSDWQGFDQPQHF.

The chain carries TRBV6-5 and TRBJ2-7; D perhaps matches TRBD2 (6 bases). The CDR3 contains 13 residues. Per the germline V gene, CDR1 is MNHEY and CDR2 is SVGAGI. V lost 4 bases, J lost 1 base, and 8 bases lay in between. CDR3 bases: TGTGCCAGCAGTTGGAGGGAATCCTACGAGCAGTACTTC. Translation: CASSWRESYEQYF.

The V and J genes are TRBV2 and TRBJ2-7, with TRBD1 matching over 8 bases. This CDR3 is built from 14 residues. Trimming removed 5 bases from V and 5 bases from J; junction bases left unmatched: 8. CDR1 and CDR2 (germline): SNHLY, FYNNEI. The CDR3 loop reads CASSPGTGRNEQYF. The CDR3 region has the DNA TGTGCCAGCAGTCCTGGGACAGGTAGGAACGAGCAGTACTTC.

The J gene is TRBJ2-1, the V gene TRBV4-3; TRBD1 agrees at 8 bases. The CDR3 is 16 amino acids. CDR1 and CDR2 (germline): LGHNA, YSLEER. V lost 0 bases, J lost 6 bases, and 7 bases stayed unmatched. The CDR3 DNA follows: TGCGCCAGCAGCCAAGACCCCGGACAGGGCCGCAATGAGCAGTTCTTC. Protein sequence: CASSQDPGQGRNEQFF.

V is TRBV4-1 and J is TRBJ1-2; 10 nucleotides match TRBD1. V was pared by 4 bases and J by 4 bases, with 6 bases of the junction left unmatched. Looked up from germline, CDR1 is MGHRA and CDR2 is YSYEKL. The CDR3 is made up of 15 amino acids. CDR3 DNA: TGCGCCAGCAGCCTGGGACAGGGGCCCTTCTATGGCTACACCTTC. Translation gives CASSLGQGPFYGYTF.

A remark on this clone: One end of the junction does not line up with germline, which may come from a read error. This chain connects TRBV15 to TRBJ2-4; D perhaps matches TRBD2 (6 bases). Per germline, CDR1 LNHNV and CDR2 YYDKDF (reference sequence). The CDR3 loop spans 14 amino acids. CDR3 region: CATSARFGLTRGHF. CDR3 DNA: TGTGCCACCAGCGCCCGTTTTGGGCTGACTAGGGGACACTTC.

The table lists this clone with a few counts. V usage is TRBV2 and J usage is TRBJ2-7; a possible D gene is TRBD2 (6 bases). V was clipped by 10 bases and J by 0 bases, with 19 bases between them. The CDR3 extends over 15 amino acids. The germline gives CDR1 SNHLY, CDR2 FYNNEI. CDR3 loop: CAIGGALPSSYEQYF. The CDR3 DNA follows: TGTGCCATCGGGGGAGCCCTTCCGAGCTCCTACGAGCAGTACTTC.

The chain links TRBV27 to TRBJ1-1, with 7 nucleotides matching TRBD1. Germline CDR1 MNHEY, CDR2 SMNVEV (reference sequence). J gave up 5 bases and V 6 bases, and 6 bases lay outside the gene matches. The CDR3 runs 13 residues. The CDR3 is CASRKQGRTEAFF. For the CDR3, the DNA is TGTGCCAGCAGGAAACAGGGGAGGACTGAAGCTTTCTTT.

This clone appeared a few times. This chain connects TRBV5-4 to TRBJ1-2, with D possibly being TRBD1 (5 bases). Germline values: CDR1 SGHNT, CDR2 YYREEE (reference sequence). This CDR3 comprises 13 residues. The germline V and J ends were trimmed by 2 bases and 6 bases, with 11 bases remaining between them. The CDR3 DNA follows: TGTGCCAGCAGCTTCCCGGGGGAGAATGGCTACACCTTC. Protein product: CASSFPGENGYTF.

V and J are TRBV2 and TRBJ2-1; D is perhaps TRBD1 (6 bases). The CDR3 is made up of 15 amino acids. The germline V gene has CDR1 SNHLY and CDR2 FYNNEI. Trimming removed 3 bases from V and 1 base from J, with 10 bases in between. CDR3 sequence reads: CASSDQGGSYNEQFF. CDR3 sequence (DNA): TGTGCCAGCAGTGACCAAGGGGGATCCTACAATGAGCAGTTCTTC.

The chain uses TRBV15 and TRBJ2-2, with D perhaps matching TRBD2 (7 bases). The germline V gene has CDR1 LNHNV and CDR2 YYDKDF (reference sequence). CDR3 length equals 16 residues. V lost 5 bases and J 0 bases, leaving 13 bases between the germline ends. CDR3 bases: TGTGCCACCAGCGCCCGGGGGGCGTCGAACACCGGGGAGCTGTTTTTT. Protein: CATSARGASNTGELFF.

As regards this clone: Other DNA sequences in the same sample also yield this CDR3. The chain recombines TRBV5-1 with TRBJ1-2, with unresolved D. Per germline, CDR1 SGHRS and CDR2 YFSETQ. V lost 1 base and J 2 bases, leaving 6 bases between the germline ends. The CDR3 is 13 amino acids. The DNA for the CDR3 is TGCGCCAGCAGCTTGACACCGAACTATGGCTACACCTTC. It yields the protein CASSLTPNYGYTF.

The rearrangement links TRBV6-5 to TRBJ1-3; 7 nucleotides align to TRBD1. Germline trimming cut 6 bases from V and 0 bases from J; bases unmatched to any gene: 2. The length of the CDR3 is 14 residues. Germline loops: CDR1 MNHEY, CDR2 SVGAGI. The CDR3: CASRGQPSGNTIYF. For the CDR3, the DNA is TGTGCCAGCAGGGGACAGCCCTCTGGAAACACCATATATTTT.